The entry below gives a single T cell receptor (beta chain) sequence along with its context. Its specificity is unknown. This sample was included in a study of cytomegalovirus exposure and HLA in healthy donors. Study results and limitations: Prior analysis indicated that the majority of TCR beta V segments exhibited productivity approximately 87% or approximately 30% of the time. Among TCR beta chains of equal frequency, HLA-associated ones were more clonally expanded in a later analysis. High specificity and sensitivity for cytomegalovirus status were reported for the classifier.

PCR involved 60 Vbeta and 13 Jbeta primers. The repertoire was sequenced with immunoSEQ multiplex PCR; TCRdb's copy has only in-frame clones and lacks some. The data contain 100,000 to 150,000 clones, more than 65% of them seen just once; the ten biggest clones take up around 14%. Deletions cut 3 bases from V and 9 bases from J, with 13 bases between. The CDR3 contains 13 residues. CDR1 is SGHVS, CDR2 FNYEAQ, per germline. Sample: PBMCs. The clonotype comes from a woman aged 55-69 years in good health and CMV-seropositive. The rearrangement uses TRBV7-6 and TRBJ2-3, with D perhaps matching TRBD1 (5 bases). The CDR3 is CASSLSGQGTQYF. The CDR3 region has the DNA TGTGCCAGCAGCTTGTCTGGGCAGGGCACGCAGTATTTT.